The 23 T cell receptor beta chains given below trace back to one sample, sequenced in a study of blood T cell repertoires in COVID-19. The data were produced by immunoSEQ multiplex PCR, yet TCRdb's version contains in-frame clones alone and is incomplete. The data contain around 150,000 clones, approximately 84% of them singletons. Sequenced: peripheral blood. The receptors come from a man aged 70 or older with acute or convalescent COVID-19.

V gene TRBV7-2 combines with J gene TRBJ2-7; 7 bases agree with TRBD1. This CDR3 contains 17 residues. Per the germline V gene, CDR1 is SGHTA and CDR2 is FQGNSA. J was trimmed by 0 bases and V by 1 base; bases with no gene match: 9. The CDR3, as DNA: TGTGCCAGCAGCTTAGTAGGAGTCAGGGGGTCCTCCTACGAGCAGTACTTC. Protein sequence: CASSLVGVRGSSYEQYF.

Turning to this clone: This sample includes further DNA sequences coding for the same CDR3. The chain combines TRBV6-5 with TRBJ2-7; 10 bases are a match to TRBD1. CDR1 is MNHEY and CDR2 is SVGAGI in the germline V gene. The CDR3 is made up of 12 amino acids. Losses at the gene ends were 5 bases for V and 6 bases for J; bases not matched to a gene: 1. CDR3 region: CASSRTGGEQYF. CDR3 sequence (DNA): TGTGCCAGCAGTCGGACAGGGGGCGAGCAGTACTTC.

This clone was seen only once. V is TRBV5-1 and J is TRBJ2-7, with 10 positions matching TRBD1. V was clipped by 4 bases and J by 8 bases; unmatched bases: 9. The CDR3 spans 14 residues. Germline V gene data show CDR1 as SGHRS and CDR2 as YFSETQ. CDR3 nucleotides: TGCGCCAGCAGCCTGGGACAGGGGAGTACGAAGCAGTACTTC. It specifies CASSLGQGSTKQYF.

The chain carries TRBV5-1 and TRBJ1-3, with 8 bases aligning to TRBD1. The CDR3 covers 14 residues. The germline CDR1 and CDR2 sequences are SGHRS and YFSETQ. V lost 4 bases to trimming and J lost 9 bases; unmatched junction nucleotides: 9. In nucleotides, the CDR3 is TGCGCCAGCAGCACGACCCCAGGGGGCGGCACCATATATTTT. The encoded protein is CASSTTPGGGTIYF.

The V gene is TRBV19, the J gene TRBJ1-2; perhaps TRBD1 as D (6 bases). Trimming took 1 base from V and 6 from J, leaving 9 bases between them. The CDR3 consists of 13 residues. CDR1 LNHDA and CDR2 SQIVND come from the germline V gene (reference sequence). The CDR3 DNA is TGTGCCAGTAGTATAGGCACAGGGAATGGCTACACCTTC. This codes for CASSIGTGNGYTF.

This sequence joins TRBV19 and TRBJ1-1; D unclear. The CDR3 is 16 amino acids. V shed 5 bases and J shed 1 base, with 17 bases lying between them. CDR1 and CDR2 (germline): LNHDA, SQIVND (reference sequence). The CDR3 region has the DNA TGTGCCAGTAGTTCCCTCCCAGGCTCTACGAACACTGAAGCTTTCTTT. Translation: CASSSLPGSTNTEAFF. Supplemented by reference TRBV19 and TRBJ1-1, the full variable domain reads DGGITQSPKYLFRKEGQNVTLSCEQNLNHDAMYWYRQDPGQGLRLIYYSQIVNDFQKGDIAEGYSVSREKKESFPLTVTSAQKNPTAFYLCASSSLPGSTNTEAFFGQGTRLTVV.

The chain couples TRBV5-1 to TRBJ2-1; maybe TRBD2 (6 bases). The CDR3 has 21 residues. Trimming stripped 1 base from V and 3 bases from J, with 29 bases between. Germline assignment: CDR1 SGHRS and CDR2 YFSETQ. The CDR3 is CASSLPLSYKTSLKDYNEQFF. The CDR3 bases are TGCGCCAGCAGCTTGCCATTATCATATAAAACTAGCTTAAAAGACTACAATGAGCAGTTCTTC.

V and J are TRBV5-1 and TRBJ2-2; D is perhaps TRBD2 (6 bases). Germline V gives CDR1 SGHRS, CDR2 YFSETQ. This CDR3 has 14 residues. V was cut by 6 bases and J by 2 bases, with 11 bases left in between. The CDR3 sequence is CASTWRGNTGELFF. The DNA for the CDR3 is TGCGCCAGCACCTGGAGGGGTAACACCGGGGAGCTGTTTTTT.

The chain recombines TRBV14 with TRBJ1-1; no clear D gene. Per germline, CDR1 SGHDN and CDR2 FVKESK. V was shortened by 3 bases and J by 4 bases, with 6 bases between the two germline ends. The CDR3 covers 12 residues. For the CDR3, the DNA is TGTGCCAGCAGCCATGGTAGCACTGAAGCTTTCTTT. Residues: CASSHGSTEAFF.

This clone has just a few counts. This sequence joins TRBV29-1 and TRBJ2-7; possibly TRBD2 for D (5 bases). Trimming cost V 0 bases and J 5 bases, with 11 bases left between them. Germline CDR1 reads SQVTM; CDR2 reads ANQGSEA. This CDR3 is built from 13 residues. For the CDR3, the DNA is TGCAGCGTTGAAGAGTCGGGTAGCGACGAGCAGTACTTC. This sequence encodes CSVEESGSDEQYF.

The V gene is TRBV10-3, the J gene TRBJ1-1; a possible D gene is TRBD1 (5 bases). Germline CDR1 reads ENHRY; CDR2 reads SYGVKD. The CDR3 totals 14 residues. Trimming stripped 4 bases from V and 1 base from J, with 10 bases between. The CDR3 sequence: CAISAGGSNTEAFF. The CDR3 DNA reads as TGTGCCATCAGTGCCGGGGGGTCGAACACTGAAGCTTTCTTT.

There are a few counts of this clone. The rearrangement uses TRBV11-3 and TRBJ2-3; TRBD1 agrees at 7 bases. V dropped 4 bases and J dropped 4; count of bases not matched to a gene: 2. The CDR3 is made up of 13 amino acids. CDR1 is SGHNT, CDR2 YENEEA, per germline. CDR3 in DNA: TGTGCCAGCAGCTGGGACAGTGCAGATACGCAGTATTTT. Encoded protein: CASSWDSADTQYF. Full variable domain (outside the CDR3, taken from reference TRBV11-3 and TRBJ2-3): EAGVVQSPRYKIIEKKQPVAFWCNPISGHNTLYWYLQNLGQGPELLIRYENEEAVDDSQLPKDRFSAERLKGVDSTLKIQPAELGDSAVYLCASSWDSADTQYFGPGTRLTVL.

Only one count was recorded for this clone. The chain recombines TRBV28 with TRBJ1-2, with 11 bases matching TRBD1. Germline V gene data show CDR1 as MDHEN and CDR2 as SYDVKM. V shed 7 bases and J 4 bases; nucleotides not matched to a gene: 11. The CDR3 is 16 residues long. The CDR3 protein is CASTSGQGAWGYGYTF. The DNA for the CDR3 is TGTGCCAGCACCTCAGGACAGGGGGCATGGGGCTATGGCTACACCTTC.

This chain connects TRBV3-1 (or the pseudogene TRBV3-2) to TRBJ2-1; 8 bases are a match to TRBD1. CDR3 length: 15 residues. Germline lookup yields CDR1 LGHDT and CDR2 YNNKEL (reference sequence). The V segment lost 6 bases and the J segment 4 bases; nucleotides outside the gene matches: 8. CDR3 loop: CASSLTGTGYNEQFF. CDR3 coding DNA: TGTGCCAGCAGTCTGACCGGGACAGGATACAATGAGCAGTTCTTC.

The gene calls are TRBV24-1 and TRBJ1-1; D is uncertain. CDR1 and CDR2 (germline): KGHDR, SFDVKD. The V gene lost 7 bases and the J gene lost 2 bases, with 7 bases spanning the gap. The CDR3 has 12 residues. The CDR3 DNA reads TGTGCCACCAGCAGTTCAAACACTGAAGCTTTCTTT. It translates to CATSSSNTEAFF.

The rearrangement joins TRBV19 to TRBJ2-3; 11 bases agree with TRBD1. Germline V gives CDR1 LNHDA, CDR2 SQIVND (reference sequence). The CDR3 totals 17 residues. The J segment lost 2 bases and the V segment lost 6 bases, leaving 10 bases of the junction unmatched. The CDR3 protein is CASRRTGGAPFTDTQYF. The CDR3, as DNA: TGTGCCAGTAGACGGACAGGGGGCGCGCCTTTCACAGATACGCAGTATTTT.

CDR3 coding DNA: TGTGCCAGCAGCCCCTCCTCTTCGGTAGCGTACGAGCAGTACTTC. Protein sequence: CASSPSSSVAYEQYF. The chain recombines TRBV6-5 with TRBJ2-7, with TRBD2 as a possible D gene (5 bases). V gave up 6 bases and J gave up 4 bases, with 19 bases separating them. CDR3 length equals 15 residues. Germline V CDR1 and CDR2: MNHEY, SVGAGI.

This rearrangement joins TRBV5-1 to TRBJ2-7; D gene uncertain. The V gene lost 6 bases and the J gene lost 2 bases, with 15 bases spanning the gap. CDR3 length equals 14 residues. Per the germline V gene, CDR1 is SGHRS and CDR2 is YFSETQ. CDR3: CASTATGSTYEQYF. The CDR3 region has the DNA TGCGCCAGCACCGCAACCGGGTCGACCTACGAGCAGTACTTC.

The DNA of the CDR3 is TGTGCCAGTAGCACAACCGGGACTAGCGGGAGTGAGCAGTTCTTC. As protein: CASSTTGTSGSEQFF. J is TRBJ2-1 and V is TRBV19, with 14 bases fitting TRBD2. CDR3 length: 15 residues. Germline CDR1 LNHDA, CDR2 SQIVND (reference sequence). Trimming took 6 bases from V and 9 from J; bases not matched to a gene: 7.

By share of the sample, this clone is medium-sized. V gene TRBV3-1 (or the pseudogene TRBV3-2) combines with J gene TRBJ1-6, with 11 bases aligning to TRBD1. Germline V gene sequence: CDR1 LGHDT, CDR2 YNNKEL (reference sequence). V shed 8 bases, J shed 7 bases, and the junction held 10 bases outside the gene matches. The CDR3 consists of 16 residues. The CDR3 is CASGQNRDRGNSPLHF. The DNA of the CDR3 is TGTGCCAGCGGGCAGAACCGGGACAGGGGGAATTCACCCCTCCACTTT.

Only a few counts were recorded for this clone. The CDR3 sequence is CASRRASEKLFF. The DNA for the CDR3 is TGTGCCAGTAGGAGAGCCTCCGAAAAACTGTTTTTT. J is TRBJ1-4 and V is TRBV19; D remains ambiguous. The V end was cut by 6 bases, the J end by 8 bases, with 10 bases between. Germline CDR1 and CDR2: LNHDA and SQIVND (reference sequence). The length of the CDR3 is 12 residues.

This chain joins TRBV28 and TRBJ2-1, with D possibly matching TRBD1 (5 bases). Germline CDR1 and CDR2: MDHEN and SYDVKM. The CDR3 is 17 residues long. V was pared by 3 bases and J by 5 bases, with 20 bases between. The CDR3 nucleotides are TGTGCCAGCAGTTTTCTTAGGGGTAAAGGCTCGGACAATGAGCAGTTCTTC. Translated: CASSFLRGKGSDNEQFF.

The rearrangement joins TRBV2 to TRBJ2-1, with a tentative D call TRBD2 (6 bases). Germline CDR1 and CDR2: SNHLY and FYNNEI. Deletions cut 4 bases from V and 5 bases from J, with 9 bases between. This CDR3 contains 13 residues. Here the CDR3 reads CASSGGTNNEQFF. DNA for the CDR3: TGTGCCAGCAGTGGCGGGACCAACAATGAGCAGTTCTTC.